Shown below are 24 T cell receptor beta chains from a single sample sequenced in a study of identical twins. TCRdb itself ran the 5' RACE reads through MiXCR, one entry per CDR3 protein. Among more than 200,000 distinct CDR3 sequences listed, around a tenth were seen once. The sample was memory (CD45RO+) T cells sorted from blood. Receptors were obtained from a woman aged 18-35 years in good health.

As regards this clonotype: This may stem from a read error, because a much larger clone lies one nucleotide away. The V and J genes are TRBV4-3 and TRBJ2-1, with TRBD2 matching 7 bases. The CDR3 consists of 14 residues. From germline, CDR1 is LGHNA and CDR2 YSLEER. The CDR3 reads CARSQERDYNEQFF. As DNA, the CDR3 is TGCGCCAGAAGCCAAGAGCGGGATTACAATGAGCAGTTCTTC.

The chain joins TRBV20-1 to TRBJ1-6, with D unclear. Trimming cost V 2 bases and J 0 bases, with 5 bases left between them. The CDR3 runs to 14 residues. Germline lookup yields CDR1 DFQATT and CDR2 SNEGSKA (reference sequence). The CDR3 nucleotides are TGCAGTGCTAGACAACTCTCCTATAATTCACCCCTCCACTTT. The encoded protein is CSARQLSYNSPLHF.

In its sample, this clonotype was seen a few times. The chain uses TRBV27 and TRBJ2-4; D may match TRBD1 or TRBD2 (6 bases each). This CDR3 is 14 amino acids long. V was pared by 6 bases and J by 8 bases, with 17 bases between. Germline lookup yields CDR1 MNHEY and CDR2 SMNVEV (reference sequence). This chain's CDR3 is CASSPEWGADIQYF. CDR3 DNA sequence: TGTGCCAGCAGCCCAGAGTGGGGGGCAGACATTCAGTACTTC.

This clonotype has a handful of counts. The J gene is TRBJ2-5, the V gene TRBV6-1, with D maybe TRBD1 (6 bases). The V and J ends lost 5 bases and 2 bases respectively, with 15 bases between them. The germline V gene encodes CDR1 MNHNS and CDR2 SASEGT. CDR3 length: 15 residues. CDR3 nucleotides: TGTGCCAGCAGTCCACAGGGACATTTGCAAGAGACCCAGTACTTC. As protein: CASSPQGHLQETQYF.

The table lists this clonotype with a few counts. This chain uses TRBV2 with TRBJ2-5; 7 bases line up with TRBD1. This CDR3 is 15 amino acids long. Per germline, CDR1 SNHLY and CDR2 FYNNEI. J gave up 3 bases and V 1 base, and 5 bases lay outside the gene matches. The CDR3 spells CASSEVRTGKETQYF. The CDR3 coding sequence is TGTGCCAGCAGTGAAGTCAGGACAGGAAAAGAGACCCAGTACTTC.

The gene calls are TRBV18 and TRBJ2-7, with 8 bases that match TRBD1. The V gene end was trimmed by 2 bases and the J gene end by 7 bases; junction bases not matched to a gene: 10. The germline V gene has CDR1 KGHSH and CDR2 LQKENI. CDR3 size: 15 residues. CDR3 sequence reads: CASSPRFGQGGEQYF. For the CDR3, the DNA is TGTGCCAGCTCACCAAGGTTTGGACAGGGAGGTGAGCAGTACTTC.

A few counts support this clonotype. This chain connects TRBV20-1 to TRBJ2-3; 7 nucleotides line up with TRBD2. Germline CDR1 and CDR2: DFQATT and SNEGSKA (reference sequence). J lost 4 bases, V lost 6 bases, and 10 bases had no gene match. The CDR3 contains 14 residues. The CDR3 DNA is TGCAGTGCCACGACTAGCCGCTTTGCAGATACGCAGTATTTT. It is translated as CSATTSRFADTQYF.

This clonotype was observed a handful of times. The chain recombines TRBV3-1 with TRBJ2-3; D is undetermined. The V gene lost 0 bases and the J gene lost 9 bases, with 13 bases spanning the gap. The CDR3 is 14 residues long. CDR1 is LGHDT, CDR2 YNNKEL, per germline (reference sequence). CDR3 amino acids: CASSQDVAQITQYF. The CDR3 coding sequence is TGTGCCAGCAGCCAAGATGTGGCACAGATAACGCAGTATTTT.

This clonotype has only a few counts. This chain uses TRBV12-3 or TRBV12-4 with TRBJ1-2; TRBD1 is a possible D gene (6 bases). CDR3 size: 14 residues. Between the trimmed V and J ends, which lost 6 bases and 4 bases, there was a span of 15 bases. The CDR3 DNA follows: TGTGCCAGCAGCGAGGGGGGCCGCAGCTATGGCTACACCTTC. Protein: CASSEGGRSYGYTF.

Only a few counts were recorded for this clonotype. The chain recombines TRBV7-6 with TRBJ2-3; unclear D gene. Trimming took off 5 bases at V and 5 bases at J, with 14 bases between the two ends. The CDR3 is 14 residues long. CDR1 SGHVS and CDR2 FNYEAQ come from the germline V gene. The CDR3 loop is CASSPPGMRDTQYF. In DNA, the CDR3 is TGTGCCAGCAGCCCCCCCGGAATGAGAGATACGCAGTATTTT. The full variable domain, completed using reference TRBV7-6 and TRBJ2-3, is GAGVSQSPRYKVTKRGQDVALRCDPISGHVSLYWYRQALGQGPEFLTYFNYEAQQDKSGLPNDRFSAERPEGSISTLTIQRTEQRDSAMYRCASSPPGMRDTQYFGPGTRLTVL.

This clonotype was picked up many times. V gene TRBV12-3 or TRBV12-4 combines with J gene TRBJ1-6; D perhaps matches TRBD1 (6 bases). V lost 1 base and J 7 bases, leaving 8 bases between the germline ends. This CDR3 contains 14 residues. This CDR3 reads CASSLGDTNSPLHF. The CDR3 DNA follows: TGTGCCAGCAGTTTAGGGGACACAAATTCACCCCTCCACTTT.

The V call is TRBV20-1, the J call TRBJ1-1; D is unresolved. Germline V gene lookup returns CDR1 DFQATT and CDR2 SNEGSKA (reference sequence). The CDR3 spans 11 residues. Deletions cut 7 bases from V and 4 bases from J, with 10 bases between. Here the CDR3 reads CSVLPGTEAFF. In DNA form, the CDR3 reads TGCAGTGTACTCCCGGGCACTGAAGCTTTCTTT.

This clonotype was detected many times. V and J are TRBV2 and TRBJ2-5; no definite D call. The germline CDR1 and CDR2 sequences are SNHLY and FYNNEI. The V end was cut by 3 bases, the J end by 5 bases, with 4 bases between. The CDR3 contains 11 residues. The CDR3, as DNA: TGTGCCAGCAGTGAGGAGGAGACCCAGTACTTC. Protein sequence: CASSEEETQYF.

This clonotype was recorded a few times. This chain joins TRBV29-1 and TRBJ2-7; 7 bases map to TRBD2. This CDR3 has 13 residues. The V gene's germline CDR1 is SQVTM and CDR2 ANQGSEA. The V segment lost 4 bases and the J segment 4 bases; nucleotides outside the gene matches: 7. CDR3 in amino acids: CSVAPSGEYEQYF. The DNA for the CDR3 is TGCAGCGTTGCCCCTAGCGGAGAGTACGAGCAGTACTTC.

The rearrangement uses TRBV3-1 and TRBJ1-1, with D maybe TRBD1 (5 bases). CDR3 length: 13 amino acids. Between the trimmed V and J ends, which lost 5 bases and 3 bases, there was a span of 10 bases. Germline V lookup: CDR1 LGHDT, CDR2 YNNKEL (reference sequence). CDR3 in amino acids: CASSNGGYTEAFF. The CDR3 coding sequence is TGTGCCAGCAGCAATGGGGGATACACTGAAGCTTTCTTT.

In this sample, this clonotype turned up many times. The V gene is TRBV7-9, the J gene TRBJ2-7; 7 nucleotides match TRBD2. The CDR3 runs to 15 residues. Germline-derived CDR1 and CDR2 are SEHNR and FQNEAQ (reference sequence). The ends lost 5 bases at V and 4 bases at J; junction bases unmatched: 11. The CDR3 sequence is CASSTTRLAGYEQYF. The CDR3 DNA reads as TGTGCCAGCAGCACGACCCGACTAGCTGGTTACGAGCAGTACTTC.

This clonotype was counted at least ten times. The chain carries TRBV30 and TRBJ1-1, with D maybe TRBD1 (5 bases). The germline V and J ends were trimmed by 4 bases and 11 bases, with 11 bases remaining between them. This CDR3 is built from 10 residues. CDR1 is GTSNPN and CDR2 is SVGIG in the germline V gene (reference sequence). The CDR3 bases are TGTGCCTGGAAAGCAGGGTCTGCTTTCTTT. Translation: CAWKAGSAFF. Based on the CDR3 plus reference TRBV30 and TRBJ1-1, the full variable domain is SQTIHQWPATLVQPVGSPLSLECTVEGTSNPNLYWYRQAAGRGLQLLFYSVGIGQISSEVPQNLSASRPQDRQFILSSKKLLLSDSGFYLCAWKAGSAFFGQGTRLTVV.

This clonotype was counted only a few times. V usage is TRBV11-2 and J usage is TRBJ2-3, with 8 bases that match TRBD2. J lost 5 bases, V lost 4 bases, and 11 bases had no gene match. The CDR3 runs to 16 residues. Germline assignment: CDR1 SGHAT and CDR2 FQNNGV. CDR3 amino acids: CASSSLVVAGIDTQYF. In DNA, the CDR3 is TGTGCCAGCAGCTCCCTCGTTGTAGCGGGAATAGATACGCAGTATTTT.

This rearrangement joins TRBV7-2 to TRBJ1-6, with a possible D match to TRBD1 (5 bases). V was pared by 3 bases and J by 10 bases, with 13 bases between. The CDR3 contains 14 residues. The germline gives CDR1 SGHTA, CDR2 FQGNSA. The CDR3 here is CASSFQPRDSPLHF. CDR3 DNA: TGTGCCAGCAGCTTTCAACCGCGGGACTCACCCCTCCACTTT.

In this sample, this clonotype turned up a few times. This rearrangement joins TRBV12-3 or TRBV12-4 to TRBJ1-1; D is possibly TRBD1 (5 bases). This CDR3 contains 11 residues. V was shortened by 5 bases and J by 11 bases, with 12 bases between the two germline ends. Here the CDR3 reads CASSPRGRAFF. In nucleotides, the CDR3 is TGTGCCAGCAGTCCGAGGGGTCGCGCTTTCTTT.

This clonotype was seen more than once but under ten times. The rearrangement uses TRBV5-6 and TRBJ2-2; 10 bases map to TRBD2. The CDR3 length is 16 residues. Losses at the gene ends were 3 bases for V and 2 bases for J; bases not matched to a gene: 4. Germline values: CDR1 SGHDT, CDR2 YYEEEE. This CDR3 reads CASSSLAGINTGELFF. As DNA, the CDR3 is TGTGCCAGCAGCTCACTAGCGGGGATAAACACCGGGGAGCTGTTTTTT.

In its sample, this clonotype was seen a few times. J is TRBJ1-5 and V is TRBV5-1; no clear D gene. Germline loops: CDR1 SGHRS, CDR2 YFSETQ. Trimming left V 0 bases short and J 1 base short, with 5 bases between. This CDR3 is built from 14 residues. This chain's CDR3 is CASSLESSNQPQHF. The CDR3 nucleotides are TGCGCCAGCAGCTTGGAATCCAGCAATCAGCCCCAGCATTTT. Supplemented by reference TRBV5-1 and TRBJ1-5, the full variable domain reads KAGVTQTPRYLIKTRGQQVTLSCSPISGHRSVSWYQQTPGQGLQFLFEYFSETQRNKGNFPGRFSGRQFSNSRSEMNVSTLELGDSALYLCASSLESSNQPQHFGDGTRLSIL.

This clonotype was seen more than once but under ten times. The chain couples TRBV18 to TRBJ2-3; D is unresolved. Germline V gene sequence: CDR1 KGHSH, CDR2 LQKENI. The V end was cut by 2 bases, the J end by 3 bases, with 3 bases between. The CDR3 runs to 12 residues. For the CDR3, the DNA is TGTGCCAGCTCACCAATTACAGATACGCAGTATTTT. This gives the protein CASSPITDTQYF.

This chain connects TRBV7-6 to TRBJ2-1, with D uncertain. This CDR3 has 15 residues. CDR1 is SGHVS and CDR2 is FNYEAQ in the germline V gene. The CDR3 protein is CQVQFYGLSENEQFF. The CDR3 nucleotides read TGTCAAGTCCAGTTCTACGGGCTCTCGGAGAATGAGCAGTTCTTC.